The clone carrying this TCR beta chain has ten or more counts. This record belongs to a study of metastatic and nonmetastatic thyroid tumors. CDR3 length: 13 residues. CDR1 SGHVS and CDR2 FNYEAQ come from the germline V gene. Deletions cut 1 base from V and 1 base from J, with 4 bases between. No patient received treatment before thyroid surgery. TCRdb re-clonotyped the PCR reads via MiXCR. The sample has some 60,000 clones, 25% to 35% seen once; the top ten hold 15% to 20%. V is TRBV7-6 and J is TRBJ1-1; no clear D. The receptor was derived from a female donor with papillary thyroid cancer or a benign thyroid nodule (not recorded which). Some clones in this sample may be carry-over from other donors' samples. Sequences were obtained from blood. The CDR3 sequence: CASSLGENTEAFF. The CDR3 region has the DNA TGTGCCAGCAGCTTAGGGGAGAACACTGAAGCTTTCTTT.